The clone carrying this T cell receptor beta chain has just a few counts. Its antigen remains unidentified. Using its own MiXCR run on the 5' RACE reads, TCRdb lists one record per CDR3 protein. The table shows a few hundred thousand distinct CDR3 sequences, with around 12% occurring only once. The sample is drawn from a study of T cells after yellow fever vaccination. The study's findings and limits: Subsequent booster samples again held most clones from primary vaccination (more than 95% CD4, roughly 90% CD8). Across the CD4 and CD8 compartments, a small share of clonotypes was present in both. Sorted repertoires could include abundant contaminating clonotypes from bulk cells.

The V gene lost 1 base and the J gene lost 4 bases, with 11 bases spanning the gap. CDR3 length: 14 residues. CDR1 is DFQATT and CDR2 is SNEGSKA in the germline V gene (reference sequence). The receptor was derived from a man between 18 and 35 years old who received the YFV17D yellow fever vaccine. The sequencing here drew on CD4+ T cells sorted from PBMCs, taken 15 days after the yellow fever booster vaccination. The chain links TRBV20-1 to TRBJ1-5; D is unresolved. The CDR3 DNA sequence: TGCAGTGCTAGAGGAGGGTATGGGAATCAGCCCCAGCATTTT. The encoded protein is CSARGGYGNQPQHF.